The source of this T cell receptor beta chain is a study of response to subunit inactivated influenza vaccine. Study-wide points: The authors put forward the suggestion that each seasonal influenza vaccination may bring in only a limited number of new T cells.

TCRdb used MiXCR to reprocess the RT-PCR reads, holding one entry per CDR3 protein. Of a few hundred thousand distinct CDR3 sequences listed, approximately 15% are singletons. This clonotype was recorded many times. Its matching antigen is unknown. The germline V and J ends were trimmed by 4 bases and 7 bases, with 15 bases remaining between them. This CDR3 is built from 14 residues. Germline V CDR1 and CDR2: MDHEN, SYDVKM. The V and J genes are TRBV28 and TRBJ2-3; tentatively, D is TRBD1 (6 bases). This sequence was found in a man in his forties or fifties who received an inactivated influenza vaccine. This specimen was PBMCs from blood, taken approximately 12 days after vaccination. CDR3 loop: CASSSAPRGNTQYF. The CDR3 DNA is TGTGCCAGCAGTTCTGCCCCCAGGGGAAATACGCAGTATTTT.